This T cell receptor beta chain was recorded in a study of cytomegalovirus exposure and HLA in healthy donors. Study results and limitations: Solely CMV serostatus was available to characterize immune exposure.

Regarding this clone: Its antigen is undetermined.

The trim removed 5 bases at V and 4 bases at J, leaving 8 bases unmatched. The germline gives CDR1 SGHTA, CDR2 FQGTGA. The CDR3 is 15 amino acids. The PCR contained 60 Vbeta and 13 Jbeta primers. The repertoire was sequenced with immunoSEQ multiplex PCR; TCRdb's copy has only in-frame clones and lacks some. This sample yields about 130,000 clones, of which roughly 62% are seen a single time; over 1.5% belongs to the top ten. The V gene is TRBV7-3, the J gene TRBJ2-3, with TRBD2 matching over 8 bases. The sequenced sample was PBMCs. This TCR was sampled from a man aged 25-40 years in good health and CMV-seropositive. The CDR3 coding sequence is TGTGCCAGCAGCACGACCGGGACTAGGCCAGATACGCAGTATTTT. Amino acid sequence: CASSTTGTRPDTQYF.